This T cell receptor (beta chain) is from a study of cytomegalovirus exposure and HLA in healthy donors. Broader study findings: The study had only CMV serostatus as immune exposure information. Researchers reported from a later analysis that most CMV-associated TCR beta chains appeared HLA-restricted.

Each donor was nominally healthy when sampled (though unrecorded immune exposures were likely). CDR3 length: 15 residues. CDR1 is LNHDA, CDR2 SQIVND, per germline (reference sequence). V lost 3 bases to trimming and J lost 9 bases, with 20 bases between them. Both 60 Vbeta primers and 13 Jbeta primers went into the PCR. Using immunoSEQ multiplex PCR, the repertoire was profiled, and TCRdb retains in-frame clones only, with some absent. The table lists approximately 110,000 clones, with roughly 3.5% in the top ten. Notes on this clone: Its antigen is unidentified.

The V gene is TRBV19, the J gene TRBJ2-5; tentatively, D is TRBD2 (6 bases). This clonotype was sampled from a man aged 25 to 40 in good health and CMV-seronegative. Sequencing was carried out using PBMCs. The CDR3 spells CASSMGGLASRAQYF. The CDR3 DNA reads TGTGCCAGTAGTATGGGTGGGCTAGCGTCCCGGGCCCAGTACTTC. Combining the CDR3 with reference TRBV19 and TRBJ2-5 gives the whole variable domain DGGITQSPKYLFRKEGQNVTLSCEQNLNHDAMYWYRQDPGQGLRLIYYSQIVNDFQKGDIAEGYSVSREKKESFPLTVTSAQKNPTAFYLCASSMGGLASRAQYFGPGTRLLVL.